These 17 T cell receptor beta chains were all obtained from the same sample, sequenced in a study of cytomegalovirus exposure and HLA in healthy donors. Primers included in the PCR were 60 Vbeta and 13 Jbeta primers. The table came from immunoSEQ multiplex PCR; TCRdb's copy has only in-frame clones and leaves some out. In the table there are 150,000 to 200,000 clones, roughly an eighth of which are singletons. Input material: PBMCs. The receptors stem from a man between 45 and 60 years old in good health and CMV-seropositive.

The chain is built from TRBV6-6 and TRBJ1-1, with no clear D. This CDR3 has 11 amino acids. Germline CDR1 reads MNHNY; CDR2 reads SVGAGI (reference sequence). Trimming cost V 8 bases and J 4 bases, with 8 bases left between them. CDR3 DNA sequence: TGTGCCAGCGGCATTGGCACTGAAGCTTTCTTT. This translates into CASGIGTEAFF.

The chain employs TRBV7-2 and TRBJ2-2; no clear D gene. The CDR3 runs 16 residues. Germline CDR1 and CDR2: SGHTA and FQGNSA. V lost 5 bases to trimming and J lost 8 bases, with 21 bases between them. CDR3 region: CASSAEIGGRSGELFF. The CDR3 coding sequence is TGTGCCAGCAGCGCAGAGATAGGCGGCCGGTCTGGGGAGCTGTTTTTT.

The gene calls are TRBV5-1 and TRBJ2-6; D is uncertain. V was cut by 3 bases and J by 0 bases, with 13 bases left in between. The CDR3 extends over 17 amino acids. Per the germline V gene, CDR1 is SGHRS and CDR2 is YFSETQ. CDR3 coding DNA: TGCGCCAGCAGCTCCCGAGACTCCAACTCTGGGGCCAACGTCCTGACTTTC. Amino acid sequence: CASSSRDSNSGANVLTF.

This rearrangement joins TRBV2 to TRBJ1-4; a possible D gene is TRBD1 (5 bases). Germline lookup yields CDR1 SNHLY and CDR2 FYNNEI. With 5 bases removed from V and 0 bases from J, the gap between germline ends came to 7 bases. The CDR3 is 14 residues long. The CDR3 sequence: CASSRTPTNEKLFF. CDR3 bases: TGTGCCAGCAGTAGGACACCAACTAATGAAAAACTGTTTTTT.

The chain couples TRBV10-3 to TRBJ1-6, with D hard to call. Trimming took 6 bases from V and 7 from J, leaving 16 bases between them. Germline V gene lookup returns CDR1 ENHRY and CDR2 SYGVKD. This CDR3 has 15 amino acids. The CDR3 nucleotides are TGTGCCATCAGCGCTGAGGGCAGTGGGAATTCACCCCTCCACTTT. Its protein product is CAISAEGSGNSPLHF.

This clone appeared a few times. At the DNA level, this CDR3 is encoded by other sequences in the same sample as well. This chain links TRBV6-6 with TRBJ1-6; 7 bases agree with TRBD1. V was clipped by 2 bases and J by 9 bases; unmatched bases: 4. The CDR3 contains 14 residues. Germline loops: CDR1 MNHNY, CDR2 SVGAGI (reference sequence). The CDR3 spells CASSYKGASSPLHF. The CDR3 region has the DNA TGTGCCAGCAGTTACAAGGGGGCCTCTTCACCCCTCCACTTT.

This clone was seen a handful of times. The chain recombines TRBV9 with TRBJ2-5, with 7 bases fitting TRBD2. The junction had 1 base not matched to a gene; V was cut back by 0 bases and J by 2 bases. CDR1 and CDR2 (germline): SGDLS, YYNGEE. This CDR3 has 14 residues. The CDR3 reads CASSVAAGQETQYF. The DNA for the CDR3 is TGTGCCAGCAGCGTAGCAGCGGGGCAAGAGACCCAGTACTTC.

This clone has more than one count but fewer than ten. The V gene is TRBV7-9, the J gene TRBJ1-1; possibly TRBD1 for D (6 bases). V lost 3 bases and J lost 1, with 12 bases in between. The CDR3 is made up of 15 amino acids. CDR1 SEHNR and CDR2 FQNEAQ come from the germline V gene (reference sequence). In DNA, the CDR3 is TGTGCCAGCAGCTTCATGCCGACAGGGAACACTGAAGCTTTCTTT. Residues: CASSFMPTGNTEAFF.

This chain connects TRBV6-6 to TRBJ1-5; D is possibly TRBD1 (6 bases). With 10 bases removed from V and 1 base from J, the gap between germline ends came to 14 bases. The CDR3 runs to 14 residues. The germline V gene has CDR1 MNHNY and CDR2 SVGAGI (reference sequence). The CDR3 sequence: CATGTPGSNQPQHF. The CDR3 nucleotides are TGTGCCACTGGGACACCAGGGAGCAATCAGCCCCAGCATTTT.

This chain joins TRBV9 and TRBJ2-2; 7 bases map to TRBD2. The ends lost 4 bases at V and 4 bases at J; junction bases unmatched: 7. CDR1 and CDR2 from the germline V gene are SGDLS and YYNGEE. CDR3 size: 15 residues. The CDR3 DNA is TGTGCCAGCAGCCCACGATGGGGGGGCACCGGGGAGCTGTTTTTT. It translates to CASSPRWGGTGELFF.

The genes are TRBV6-1 and TRBJ2-7; D possibly corresponds to TRBD2 (5 bases). The CDR3 sequence is 12 residues long. The V gene lost 2 bases and the J gene lost 7 bases, with 9 bases spanning the gap. Germline-derived CDR1 and CDR2 are MNHNS and SASEGT. The DNA of the CDR3 is TGTGCCAGCAGTGAAAACAGAGGGGAGCAGTACTTC. This gives the protein CASSENRGEQYF.

This chain uses TRBV29-1 with TRBJ2-7; weak D call: TRBD2 (6 bases). This CDR3 has 13 amino acids. The V end was cut by 0 bases, the J end by 3 bases, with 9 bases between. Germline V gene data show CDR1 as SQVTM and CDR2 as ANQGSEA. The chain's CDR3 is CSVEEGGNYEQYF. In DNA form, the CDR3 reads TGCAGCGTTGAAGAGGGGGGAAACTACGAGCAGTACTTC.

V gene TRBV28 combines with J gene TRBJ1-2; D is uncertain. Germline V CDR1 and CDR2: MDHEN, SYDVKM. V was cut by 0 bases and J by 6 bases, with 8 bases left in between. CDR3 size: 13 residues. The CDR3 sequence is CASSLWSSDGYTF. The DNA for the CDR3 is TGTGCCAGCAGTTTATGGAGTTCTGATGGCTACACCTTC.

This clone showed up just a few times. The chain recombines TRBV30 with TRBJ2-7, with TRBD2 as a possible D gene (6 bases). The germline gives CDR1 GTSNPN, CDR2 SVGIG (reference sequence). Between the trimmed V and J ends, which lost 4 bases and 4 bases, there was a span of 14 bases. This CDR3 has 13 residues. The CDR3 DNA is TGTGCCTGGAAATTCCGGGGGAATTACGAGCAGTACTTC. This sequence encodes CAWKFRGNYEQYF.

The chain joins TRBV9 to TRBJ2-2, with 9 bases fitting TRBD1. There are 17 residues in the CDR3. The junction had 13 bases not matched to a gene; V was cut back by 4 bases and J by 6 bases. Per germline, CDR1 SGDLS and CDR2 YYNGEE. The CDR3 sequence is CASSSLVGTGKAGELFF. CDR3 bases: TGTGCCAGCAGCTCCCTCGTTGGGACAGGGAAGGCCGGGGAGCTGTTTTTT.

This chain joins TRBV6-5 and TRBJ2-7; 10 bases align to TRBD1. CDR3 length equals 15 residues. The V segment lost 5 bases and the J segment 3 bases; nucleotides outside the gene matches: 7. Germline V gene data show CDR1 as MNHEY and CDR2 as SVGAGI. CDR3 DNA: TGTGCCAGCAGTGGATACCGGGACAGGGGCTACGAGCAGTACGTC. This gives the protein CASSGYRDRGYEQYV.

The chain links TRBV15 to TRBJ1-5; 7 nucleotides align to TRBD1. Trimming cost V 5 bases and J 9 bases; bases outside gene matches: 13. The CDR3 totals 15 residues. Germline V gives CDR1 LNHNV, CDR2 YYDKDF (reference sequence). CDR3 DNA sequence: TGTGCCACCAGCGGCAATCCAGGGGGAAGGAGGCCCCAGCATTTT. This encodes CATSGNPGGRRPQHF.